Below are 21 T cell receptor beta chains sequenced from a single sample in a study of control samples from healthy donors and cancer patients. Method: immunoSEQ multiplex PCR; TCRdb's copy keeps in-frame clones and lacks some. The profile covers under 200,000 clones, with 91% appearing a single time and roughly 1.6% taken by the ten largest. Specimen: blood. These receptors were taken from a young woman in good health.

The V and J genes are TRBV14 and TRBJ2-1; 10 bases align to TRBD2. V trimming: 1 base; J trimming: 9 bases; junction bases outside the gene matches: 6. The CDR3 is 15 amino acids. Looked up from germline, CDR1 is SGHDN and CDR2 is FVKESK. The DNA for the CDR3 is TGTGCCAGCAGCCAAGCTAGCGGGAGTTTTCGTGAGCAGTTCTTC. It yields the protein CASSQASGSFREQFF.

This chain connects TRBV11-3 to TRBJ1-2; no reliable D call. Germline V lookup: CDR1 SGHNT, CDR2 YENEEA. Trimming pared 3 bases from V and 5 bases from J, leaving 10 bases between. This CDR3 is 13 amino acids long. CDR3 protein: CASSFLSDYGYTF. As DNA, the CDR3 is TGTGCCAGCAGCTTTCTCAGTGATTATGGCTACACCTTC.

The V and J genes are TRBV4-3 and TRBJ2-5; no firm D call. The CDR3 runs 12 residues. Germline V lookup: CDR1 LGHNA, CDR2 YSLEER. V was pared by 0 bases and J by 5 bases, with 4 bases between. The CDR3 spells CASSQDRETQYF. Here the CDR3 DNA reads TGCGCCAGCAGCCAAGATAGGGAGACCCAGTACTTC.

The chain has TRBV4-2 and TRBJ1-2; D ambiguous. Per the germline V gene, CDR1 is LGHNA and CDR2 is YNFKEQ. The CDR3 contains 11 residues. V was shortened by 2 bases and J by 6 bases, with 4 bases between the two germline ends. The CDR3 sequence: CASSQRDGYTF. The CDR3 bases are TGTGCCAGCAGCCAAAGGGATGGCTACACCTTC.

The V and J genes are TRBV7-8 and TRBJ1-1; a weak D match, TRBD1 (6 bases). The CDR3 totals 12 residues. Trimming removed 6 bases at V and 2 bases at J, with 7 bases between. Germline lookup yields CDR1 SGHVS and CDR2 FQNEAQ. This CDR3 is CASRTGNTEAFF. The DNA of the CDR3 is TGTGCCAGCAGGACAGGAAACACTGAAGCTTTCTTT.

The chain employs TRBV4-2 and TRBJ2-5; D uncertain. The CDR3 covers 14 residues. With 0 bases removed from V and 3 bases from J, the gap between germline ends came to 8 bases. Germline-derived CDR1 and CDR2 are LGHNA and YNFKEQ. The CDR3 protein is CASSQDSAEETQYF. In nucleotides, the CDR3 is TGTGCCAGCAGCCAAGATTCCGCGGAAGAGACCCAGTACTTC.

CDR3 sequence (DNA): TGTGCCAGCAGCAAAGCGGGAGGGGATAATTCACCCCTCCACTTT. Its translation is CASSKAGGDNSPLHF. This chain links TRBV21-1 with TRBJ1-6. TRBV21-1 is a pseudogene. The CDR3 sequence is 15 residues long.

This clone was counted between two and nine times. The CDR3 sequence: CASSESSDRGYTF. The CDR3 DNA follows: TGCGCCAGCAGTGAGTCGTCGGACAGGGGCTACACCTTC. The chain uses TRBV10-2 and TRBJ1-2, with TRBD1 identical over 7 bases. The junction had 3 bases not matched to a gene; V was cut back by 0 bases and J by 8 bases. The CDR3 length is 13 residues. Germline CDR1 is WSHSY and CDR2 is SAAADI.

CDR3 loop: CASSEATGSYEQYF. The CDR3 nucleotides read TGTGCCAGCAGTGAAGCGACAGGCTCCTACGAGCAGTACTTC. The V call is TRBV6-1, the J call TRBJ2-7; tentatively, D is TRBD1 (6 bases). The germline gives CDR1 MNHNS, CDR2 SASEGT. The CDR3 extends over 14 amino acids. Trimming removed 0 bases at V and 0 bases at J, with 6 bases between.

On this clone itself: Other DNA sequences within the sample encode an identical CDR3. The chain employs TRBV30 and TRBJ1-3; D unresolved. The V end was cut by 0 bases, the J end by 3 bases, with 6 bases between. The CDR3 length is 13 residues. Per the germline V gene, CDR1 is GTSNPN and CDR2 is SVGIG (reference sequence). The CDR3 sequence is CAWSVGSGNTIYF. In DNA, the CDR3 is TGTGCCTGGAGTGTAGGAAGTGGAAACACCATATATTTT.

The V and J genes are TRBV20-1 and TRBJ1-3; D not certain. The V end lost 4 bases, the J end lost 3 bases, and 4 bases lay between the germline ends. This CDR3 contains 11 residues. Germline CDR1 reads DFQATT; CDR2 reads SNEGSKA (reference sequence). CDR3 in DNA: TGCAGTGCTACAGGTGGAAACACCATATATTTT. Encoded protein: CSATGGNTIYF.

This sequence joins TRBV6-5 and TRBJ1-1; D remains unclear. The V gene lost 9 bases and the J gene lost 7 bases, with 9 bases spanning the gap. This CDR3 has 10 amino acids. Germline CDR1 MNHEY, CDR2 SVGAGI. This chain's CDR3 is CASKAFEAFF. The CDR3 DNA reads TGTGCCAGTAAGGCATTTGAAGCTTTCTTT.

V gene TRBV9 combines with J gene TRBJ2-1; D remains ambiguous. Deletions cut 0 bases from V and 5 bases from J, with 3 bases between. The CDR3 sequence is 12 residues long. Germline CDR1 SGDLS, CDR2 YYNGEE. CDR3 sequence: CASSVGNNEQFF. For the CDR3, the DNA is TGTGCCAGCAGCGTAGGTAACAATGAGCAGTTCTTC.

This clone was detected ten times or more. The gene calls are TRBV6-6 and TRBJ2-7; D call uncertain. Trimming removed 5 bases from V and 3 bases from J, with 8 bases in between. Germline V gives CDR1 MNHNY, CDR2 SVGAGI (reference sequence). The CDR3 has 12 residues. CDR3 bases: TGTGCCAGCAGTAACCTGGGCTACGAGCAGTACTTC. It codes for CASSNLGYEQYF.

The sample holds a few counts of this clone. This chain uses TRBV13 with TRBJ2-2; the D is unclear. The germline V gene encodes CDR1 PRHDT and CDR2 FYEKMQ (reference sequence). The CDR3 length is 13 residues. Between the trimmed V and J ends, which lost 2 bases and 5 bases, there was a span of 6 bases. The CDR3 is CASSLRVTGELFF. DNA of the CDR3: TGTGCCAGCAGCTTACGGGTTACCGGGGAGCTGTTTTTT. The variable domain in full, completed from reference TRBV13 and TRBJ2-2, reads AAGVIQSPRHLIKEKRETATLKCYPIPRHDTVYWYQQGPGQDPQFLISFYEKMQSDKGSIPDRFSAQQFSDYHSELNMSSLELGDSALYFCASSLRVTGELFFGEGSRLTVL.

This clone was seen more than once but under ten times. CDR3: CASSFWGRGVQPQHF. The DNA for the CDR3 is TGTGCCAGCAGCTTTTGGGGCAGGGGGGTTCAGCCCCAGCATTTT. This chain uses TRBV7-2 with TRBJ1-5; 7 bases align to TRBD1. CDR1 and CDR2 from the germline V gene are SGHTA and FQGNSA. The CDR3 length is 15 residues. Losses at the gene ends were 3 bases for V and 6 bases for J; bases not matched to a gene: 8.

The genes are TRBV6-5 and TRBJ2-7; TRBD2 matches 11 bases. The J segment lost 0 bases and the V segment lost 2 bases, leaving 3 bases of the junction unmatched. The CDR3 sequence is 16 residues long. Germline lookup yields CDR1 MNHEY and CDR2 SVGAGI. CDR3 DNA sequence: TGTGCCAGCAGTTACGCTACTAGCGGGAGCTCCTACGAGCAGTACTTC. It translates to CASSYATSGSSYEQYF.

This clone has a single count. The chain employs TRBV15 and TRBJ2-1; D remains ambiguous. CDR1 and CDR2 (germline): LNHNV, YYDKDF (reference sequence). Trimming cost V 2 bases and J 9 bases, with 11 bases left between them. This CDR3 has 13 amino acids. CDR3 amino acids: CATSRSSSGEQFF. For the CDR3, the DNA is TGTGCCACCAGCAGATCCTCGTCGGGTGAGCAGTTCTTC.

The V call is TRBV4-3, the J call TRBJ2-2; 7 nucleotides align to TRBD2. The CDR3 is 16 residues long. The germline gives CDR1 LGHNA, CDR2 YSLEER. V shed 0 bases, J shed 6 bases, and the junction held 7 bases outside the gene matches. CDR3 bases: TGCGCCAGCAGCCAAGATCTTGGACGGGAGGCCGGGGAGCTGTTTTTT. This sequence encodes CASSQDLGREAGELFF.

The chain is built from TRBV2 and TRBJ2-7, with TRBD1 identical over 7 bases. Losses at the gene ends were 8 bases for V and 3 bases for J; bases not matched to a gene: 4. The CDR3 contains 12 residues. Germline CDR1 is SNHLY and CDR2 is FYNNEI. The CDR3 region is CASLRTGYEQYF. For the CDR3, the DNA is TGTGCCAGCTTAAGGACAGGCTACGAGCAGTACTTC.

The CDR3 spells CSARGRNTIYF. The CDR3 region has the DNA TGCAGTGCTAGAGGGAGAAACACCATATATTTT. The chain uses TRBV20-1 and TRBJ1-3; D gene unclear. The CDR3 is 11 amino acids. From germline, CDR1 is DFQATT and CDR2 SNEGSKA (reference sequence). V was trimmed by 1 base and J by 5 bases, leaving 3 bases between them.